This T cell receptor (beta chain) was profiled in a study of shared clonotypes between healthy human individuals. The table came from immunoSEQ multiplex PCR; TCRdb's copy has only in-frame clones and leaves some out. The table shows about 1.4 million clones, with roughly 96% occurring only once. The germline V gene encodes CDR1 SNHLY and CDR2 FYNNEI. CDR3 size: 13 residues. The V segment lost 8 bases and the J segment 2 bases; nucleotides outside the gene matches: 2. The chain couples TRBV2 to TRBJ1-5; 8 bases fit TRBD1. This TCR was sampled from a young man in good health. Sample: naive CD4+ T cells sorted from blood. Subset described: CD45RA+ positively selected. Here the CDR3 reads CASEGQGNQPQHF. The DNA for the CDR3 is TGTGCCAGCGAGGGACAGGGCAATCAGCCCCAGCATTTT. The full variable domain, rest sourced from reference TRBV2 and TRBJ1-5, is EPEVTQTPSHQVTQMGQEVILRCVPISNHLYFYWYRQILGQKVEFLVSFYNNEISEKSEIFDDQFSVERPDGSNFTLKIRSTKLEDSAMYFCASEGQGNQPQHFGDGTRLSIL.